Following are 25 T cell receptor beta chains from one sample sequenced in a study of T cells in Graves' hyperthyroidism and ophthalmopathy. Amplified TCR beta CDR3 regions derived from RNA transcripts. TCR CDR3 regions were first amplified by RT-PCR with HTBI primers. TCRdb redid the calling of the multiplex PCR reads with MiXCR, one entry per CDR3 protein. The sample lists hundreds of thousands of distinct CDR3 sequences, around 15% occurring once. Sequenced sample: blood. These receptors all come from a woman younger than 30 with Graves' hyperthyroidism.

This clonotype appeared a few times. Germline and junction disagree at one end, which may indicate a read error. The chain couples TRBV7-2 to TRBJ2-3; D might be TRBD1 or TRBD2, each matching 6 bases. The CDR3 length is 14 residues. Germline assignment: CDR1 SGHTA and CDR2 FQGNSA. The CDR3 loop is CVSSLGGQRDTQYF. The CDR3 DNA sequence: TGTGTCAGCAGCTTAGGGGGGCAGCGAGATACGCAGTATTTT.

There are many counts of this clonotype. The chain carries TRBV4-3 and TRBJ1-5; D call uncertain. This CDR3 comprises 13 residues. From germline, CDR1 is LGHNA and CDR2 YSLEER. V gave up 0 bases and J gave up 6 bases, with 6 bases separating them. The CDR3 coding sequence is TGCGCCAGCAGCCAAGACGTCAGTCAGCCCCAGCATTTT. Protein product: CASSQDVSQPQHF.

The V and J genes are TRBV15 and TRBJ2-1; maybe TRBD2 (5 bases). Trimming took off 6 bases at V and 8 bases at J, with 20 bases between the two ends. The CDR3 has 15 amino acids. From germline, CDR1 is LNHNV and CDR2 YYDKDF (reference sequence). The CDR3 loop is CATRSAAEVVDEQFF. CDR3 DNA: TGTGCCACCAGGAGTGCGGCGGAGGTCGTAGATGAGCAGTTCTTC.

This clonotype was observed at least ten times. The chain is built from TRBV30 and TRBJ2-7; the D is unclear. The V end lost 4 bases, the J end lost 0 bases, and 10 bases lay between the germline ends. The germline V gene encodes CDR1 GTSNPN and CDR2 SVGIG (reference sequence). The CDR3 sequence is 13 residues long. CDR3 region: CAWNRRTSYEQYF. CDR3 coding DNA: TGTGCCTGGAATCGCCGGACCTCCTACGAGCAGTACTTC.

In this sample, this clonotype turned up a few times. The chain carries TRBV18 and TRBJ2-5; D is unclear. V was shortened by 3 bases and J by 12 bases, with 17 bases between the two germline ends. The CDR3 is made up of 13 amino acids. Germline lookup yields CDR1 KGHSH and CDR2 LQKENI. The CDR3 sequence: CASSPVPATIEYF. CDR3 coding DNA: TGTGCCAGCTCACCCGTTCCAGCCACTATCGAGTACTTC.

The genes are TRBV27 and TRBJ1-5; 9 nucleotides agree with TRBD1. Trimming took 4 bases from V and 8 from J; bases not matched to a gene: 12. The CDR3 length is 16 residues. In germline, CDR1 is MNHEY, CDR2 SMNVEV (reference sequence). This CDR3 is CASSSGTGWTDKPQHF. The CDR3 nucleotides are TGTGCCAGCAGTTCGGGGACAGGGTGGACTGATAAGCCCCAGCATTTT.

This clonotype was observed a few times. The V and J genes are TRBV12-3 or TRBV12-4 and TRBJ1-2, with 9 bases aligning to TRBD1. The CDR3 is 15 residues long. J gave up 7 bases and V 5 bases, and 11 bases lay outside the gene matches. CDR3: CASSIWTGAAGGYTF. DNA for the CDR3: TGTGCCAGCAGTATATGGACAGGGGCGGCCGGTGGCTACACCTTC.

This clonotype was seen once. V and J are TRBV9 and TRBJ1-5, with 8 bases fitting TRBD1. Looked up from germline, CDR1 is SGDLS and CDR2 is YYNGEE. CDR3 length equals 15 residues. V trimming: 0 bases; J trimming: 6 bases; junction bases outside the gene matches: 5. DNA for the CDR3: TGTGCCAGCAGCGTAGGGACAGGGTGGGGTCAGCCCCAGCATTTT. Protein product: CASSVGTGWGQPQHF.

The sample holds a few counts of this clonotype. V is TRBV7-2 and J is TRBJ2-3; no reliable D call. CDR1 SGHTA and CDR2 FQGNSA come from the germline V gene. There are 14 residues in the CDR3. The V and J ends lost 8 bases and 0 bases respectively, with 12 bases between them. The CDR3 DNA is TGTGCCAGCGGCCCCACACTAAGCACAGATACGCAGTATTTT. Amino acid sequence: CASGPTLSTDTQYF. Variable domain in full (rest from reference TRBV7-2 and TRBJ2-3): GAGVSQSPSNKVTEKGKDVELRCDPISGHTALYWYRQSLGQGLEFLIYFQGNSAPDKSGLPSDRFSAERTGGSVSTLTIQRTQQEDSAVYLCASGPTLSTDTQYFGPGTRLTVL.

The chain couples TRBV7-2 to TRBJ1-3; tentative D call: TRBD1 (6 bases). This CDR3 region has 16 residues. V was trimmed by 5 bases and J by 0 bases, leaving 14 bases between them. CDR1 and CDR2 (germline): SGHTA, FQGNSA. The CDR3 coding sequence is TGTGCCAGCAGCCTTAGACAGGCTCACTCTGGAAACACCATATATTTT. It codes for CASSLRQAHSGNTIYF. Full variable domain (remainder filled in from reference TRBV7-2 and TRBJ1-3): GAGVSQSPSNKVTEKGKDVELRCDPISGHTALYWYRQSLGQGLEFLIYFQGNSAPDKSGLPSDRFSAERTGGSVSTLTIQRTQQEDSAVYLCASSLRQAHSGNTIYFGEGSWLTVV.

In this sample, this clonotype turned up a few times. CDR3 nucleotides: TGCAGTGCTACCCTTCCATGGCAGAACGAGCAGTACTTC. This encodes CSATLPWQNEQYF. The chain is built from TRBV20-1 and TRBJ2-7; no reliable D call. This CDR3 comprises 13 residues. Germline V gives CDR1 DFQATT, CDR2 SNEGSKA (reference sequence). The germline V and J ends were trimmed by 4 bases and 5 bases, with 15 bases remaining between them.

At least ten counts were recorded for this clonotype. CDR3 sequence reads: CASSSQLAGGGAGTQYF. The CDR3 nucleotides are TGTGCCAGCAGCTCTCAACTAGCGGGAGGGGGCGCGGGGACGCAGTATTTT. V gene TRBV7-9 combines with J gene TRBJ2-3; TRBD2 matches at 13 bases. This CDR3 is built from 17 residues. The V gene's germline CDR1 is SEHNR and CDR2 FQNEAQ (reference sequence). Unmatched junction bases numbered 13, after V lost 4 bases and J lost 9 bases.

Only a few counts were recorded for this clonotype. The gene calls are TRBV3-1 and TRBJ2-7; D perhaps matches TRBD2 (6 bases). CDR3 size: 15 residues. V dropped 6 bases and J dropped 0 bases, with 15 bases sitting between them. Germline V gene lookup returns CDR1 LGHDT and CDR2 YNNKEL (reference sequence). CDR3 sequence: CASRRRDGLSYEQYF. CDR3 DNA: TGTGCCAGCAGACGGCGGGACGGACTCTCCTACGAGCAGTACTTC.

This clonotype was observed a few times. CDR3 DNA: TGTGCCAGTAGTATAGGAACAGGGACGAACACCGGGGAGCTGTTTTTT. This codes for CASSIGTGTNTGELFF. The rearrangement joins TRBV19 to TRBJ2-2, with D maybe TRBD1 (6 bases). The CDR3 covers 16 residues. The germline V gene encodes CDR1 LNHDA and CDR2 SQIVND (reference sequence). Trimming took off 1 base at V and 0 bases at J, with 9 bases between the two ends.

At least ten counts were recorded for this clonotype. This chain joins TRBV13 and TRBJ2-2; TRBD2 agrees at 9 bases. The CDR3 has 16 residues. With 3 bases clipped from V and 5 bases from J, the junction kept 7 bases outside the gene matches. From germline, CDR1 is PRHDT and CDR2 FYEKMQ (reference sequence). This CDR3 is CASSFSDSGRTGELFF. The CDR3 coding sequence is TGTGCCAGCAGCTTCAGTGATAGCGGGAGAACCGGGGAGCTGTTTTTT.

This clonotype appeared a few times. The chain links TRBV6-1 to TRBJ1-1, with a possible D match to TRBD1 (6 bases). Germline CDR1 reads MNHNS; CDR2 reads SASEGT. The V and J ends lost 8 bases and 10 bases respectively, with 23 bases between them. This CDR3 is built from 14 residues. The chain's CDR3 is CASLPGQGIPGAFF. As DNA, the CDR3 is TGTGCCAGCCTTCCCGGGCAGGGGATTCCAGGAGCTTTCTTT.

At least ten counts were recorded for this clonotype. The chain carries TRBV7-8 and TRBJ1-2; TRBD1 is a possible D gene (5 bases). The germline V gene has CDR1 SGHVS and CDR2 FQNEAQ. CDR3 length: 14 residues. Trimming pared 5 bases from V and 1 base from J, leaving 11 bases between. This chain's CDR3 is CASSLGPINYGYTF. The DNA of the CDR3 is TGTGCCAGCAGCCTGGGACCGATTAACTATGGCTACACCTTC.

This clonotype has a handful of counts. The rearrangement links TRBV7-9 to TRBJ2-7; 7 nucleotides align to TRBD1. CDR3 size: 16 residues. Germline-derived CDR1 and CDR2 are SEHNR and FQNEAQ (reference sequence). Trimming removed 11 bases from V and 2 bases from J; junction bases left unmatched: 18. DNA of the CDR3: TGTGCCCCTTCCTACTATGGGACAGTAAAGACCTACGAGCAGTACTTC. Its translation: CAPSYYGTVKTYEQYF.

This clonotype appeared a single time. Possible read error: a much larger clone is one base away. The V and J genes are TRBV20-1 and TRBJ2-1; D assignment may be TRBD1 or TRBD2 (6 bases each). With the DNA end fitting TRBJ2-7 better, the J assignment may be wrong. The CDR3 is 14 residues long. Per the germline V gene, CDR1 is DFQATT and CDR2 is SNEGSKA (reference sequence). The CDR3 here is CSVMGTSGANEQYF. The CDR3 DNA is TGCAGTGTTATGGGGACCTCGGGGGCCAATGAGCAGTACTTC.

This clonotype was seen repeatedly, ten times or more. The rearrangement uses TRBV28 and TRBJ1-5; D unresolved. Germline CDR1 reads MDHEN; CDR2 reads SYDVKM. The CDR3 runs 14 residues. V shed 8 bases and J shed 0 bases, with 11 bases lying between them. As DNA, the CDR3 is TGTGCCAGCCGCATTTCTTATAGCAATCAGCCCCAGCATTTT. Residues: CASRISYSNQPQHF.

This clonotype was detected ten times or more. The chain combines TRBV30 with TRBJ2-1; the match to TRBD1 covers 8 bases. Germline V gene data show CDR1 as GTSNPN and CDR2 as SVGIG (reference sequence). With 0 bases clipped from V and 7 bases from J, the junction kept 11 bases outside the gene matches. CDR3 length: 16 residues. The CDR3 reads CAWSVRGRGRGNEQFF. CDR3 DNA sequence: TGTGCCTGGAGTGTAAGAGGCAGGGGGCGCGGTAATGAGCAGTTCTTC.

This clonotype was counted ten times or more. The chain has TRBV20-1 and TRBJ2-3, with a tentative D call TRBD1 (6 bases). Per germline, CDR1 DFQATT and CDR2 SNEGSKA (reference sequence). The CDR3 runs 15 residues. The V and J ends lost 2 bases and 2 bases respectively, with 14 bases between them. CDR3 loop: CSARWIRDNTDTQYF. The CDR3, as DNA: TGCAGTGCTAGATGGATCCGGGACAACACAGATACGCAGTATTTT.

This clonotype was recorded at least ten times. This chain links TRBV10-3 with TRBJ1-2; D call uncertain. Germline CDR1 ENHRY, CDR2 SYGVKD. The CDR3 covers 15 residues. V was cut by 0 bases and J by 0 bases, with 8 bases left in between. Here the CDR3 DNA reads TGTGCCATCAGTGAGTCGCCATACTCTAACTATGGCTACACCTTC. Translation gives CAISESPYSNYGYTF.

The rearrangement links TRBV29-1 to TRBJ1-2; 7 bases agree with TRBD1. V trimming: 5 bases; J trimming: 8 bases; junction bases outside the gene matches: 14. The germline V gene encodes CDR1 SQVTM and CDR2 ANQGSEA. The CDR3 length is 14 residues. This chain's CDR3 is CSVLSLRGRGGYTF. Here the CDR3 DNA reads TGCAGCGTTTTGAGCCTAAGGGGGCGGGGGGGCTACACCTTC. The variable domain in full, completed from reference TRBV29-1 and TRBJ1-2, reads SAVISQKPSRDICQRGTSLTIQCQVDSQVTMMFWYRQQPGQSLTLIATANQGSEATYESGFVIDKFPISRPNLTFSTLTVSNMSPEDSSIYLCSVLSLRGRGGYTFGSGTRLTVV.

In its sample, this clonotype was seen a few times. The chain couples TRBV4-3 to TRBJ1-4; D call uncertain. The V end lost 3 bases, the J end lost 5 bases, and 13 bases lay between the germline ends. Germline V lookup: CDR1 LGHNA, CDR2 YSLEER. The CDR3 is 15 amino acids. DNA for the CDR3: TGCGCCAGCAGCCAGCACCCGGCGGGAAATGAAAAACTGTTTTTT. Translating gives CASSQHPAGNEKLFF.